This note documents a single T cell receptor beta chain sequence. The antigen remains undetermined. This CDR3 contains 13 residues. CDR1 KGHSH and CDR2 LQKENI come from the germline V gene. The trim removed 0 bases at V and 12 bases at J, leaving 1 base unmatched. Sequencing was performed with immunoSEQ multiplex PCR; in TCRdb, only in-frame clones are kept and a portion is missing. The table shows about 240,000 clones, with approximately 83% occurring only once. This sample stems from a study of cytomegalovirus exposure and HLA in healthy donors. Study results and limitations: The classifier, whose performance was assessed in both the original and validation cohorts, reportedly diagnosed cytomegalovirus status with high specificity and sensitivity. The authors confirmed in vitro that a few CMV-associated chains were specific for CMV antigens. In the 90 to 150 validation repertoires, just under 95% of cluster scores exceeded 0, per a later analysis.

The chain links TRBV18 to TRBJ2-1; 11 bases agree with TRBD1. The material sequenced was PBMCs. This clonotype was sampled from a woman in her 30s in good health and CMV-seropositive. Here the CDR3 DNA reads TGTGCCAGCTCACCACCAGGGACAGGGGGGCAGTTCTTC. Encoded protein: CASSPPGTGGQFF. The entire variable domain, with the rest obtained from reference TRBV18 and TRBJ2-1, is as follows: NAGVMQNPRHLVRRRGQEARLRCSPMKGHSHVYWYRQLPEEGLKFMVYLQKENIIDESGMPKERFSAEFPKEGPSILRIQQVVRGDSAAYFCASSPPGTGGQFFGPGTRLTVL.